This T cell receptor beta chain was observed in a study of response to subunit inactivated influenza vaccine. TCRdb analysed the RT-PCR reads with MiXCR anew, one entry per CDR3 protein. Of almost 250,000 distinct CDR3 sequences listed, 12% are singletons. With 1 base clipped from V and 6 bases from J, the junction kept 6 bases outside the gene matches. The CDR3 covers 16 residues. Germline CDR1 SGHTA, CDR2 FQGNSA. This clonotype was recorded a few times. Its antigen is as yet unknown. Study outcomes and limitations: T cells newly recruited by each seasonal influenza vaccination are few, the authors suggested.

The TCR was taken from a man over 45 who received an inactivated influenza vaccine. V usage is TRBV7-2 and J usage is TRBJ1-6, with TRBD1 matching over 7 bases. The sequenced sample was non-naive T cells sorted from PBMCs, obtained 14 to 15 days before vaccination. The CDR3 DNA is TGTGCCAGCAGCTTAGAAGGGGGCGCTTTTAATTCACCCCTCCACTTT. It is translated as CASSLEGGAFNSPLHF. Complete variable domain (other parts from reference TRBV7-2 and TRBJ1-6): GAGVSQSPSNKVTEKGKDVELRCDPISGHTALYWYRQSLGQGLEFLIYFQGNSAPDKSGLPSDRFSAERTGGSVSTLTIQRTQQEDSAVYLCASSLEGGAFNSPLHFGNGTRLTVT.